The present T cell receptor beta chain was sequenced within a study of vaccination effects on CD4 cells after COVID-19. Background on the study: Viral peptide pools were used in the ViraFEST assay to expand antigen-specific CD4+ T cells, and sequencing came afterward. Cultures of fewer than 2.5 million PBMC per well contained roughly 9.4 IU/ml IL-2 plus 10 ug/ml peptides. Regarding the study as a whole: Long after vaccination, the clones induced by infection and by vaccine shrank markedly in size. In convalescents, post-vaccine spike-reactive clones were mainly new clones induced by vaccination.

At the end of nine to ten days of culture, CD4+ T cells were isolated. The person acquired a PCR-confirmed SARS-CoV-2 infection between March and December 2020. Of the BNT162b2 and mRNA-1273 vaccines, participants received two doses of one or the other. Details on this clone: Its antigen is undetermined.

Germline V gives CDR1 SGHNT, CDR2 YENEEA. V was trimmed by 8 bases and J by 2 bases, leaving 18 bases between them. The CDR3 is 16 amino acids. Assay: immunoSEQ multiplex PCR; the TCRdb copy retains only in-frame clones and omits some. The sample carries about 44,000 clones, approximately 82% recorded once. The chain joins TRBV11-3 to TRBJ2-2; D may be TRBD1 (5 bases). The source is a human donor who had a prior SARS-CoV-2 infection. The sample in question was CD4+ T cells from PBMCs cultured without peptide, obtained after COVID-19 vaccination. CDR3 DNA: TGTGCCAGCCGAAGGGGTGGCCTATTAAACACCGGGGAGCTGTTTTTT. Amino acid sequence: CASRRGGLLNTGELFF.